This T cell receptor beta chain appears in the sequencing data of a study of blood T cell repertoires in COVID-19. Study-level information: The United States, Italy and Spain were the sources of the acute and convalescent COVID-19 samples. The analysed material was cDNA or gDNA that came from T cells, B-cell-depleted T cells, or PBMCs.

Germline V CDR1 and CDR2: MGHRA, YSYEKL. This CDR3 is built from 15 residues. With 1 base removed from V and 2 bases from J, the gap between germline ends came to 11 bases. Study processing details: Estimation of nucleated cell counts was performed using reference gene primer amplification. Clones were sequenced by immunoSEQ multiplex PCR, and TCRdb holds only the in-frame ones, with some missing. Clone size and V and J calls were adopted from that table, with D and trimming inferred from the DNA. There are over 50,000 clones in the sample; about four fifths occur only once, and approximately 6.8% lies in the top ten.

The chain uses TRBV4-1 and TRBJ2-5; a weak D match, TRBD2 (5 bases). The receptor comes from a woman in her forties or fifties with active or convalescent COVID-19. Input material: peripheral blood. The CDR3 reads CASSQGFSGQETQYF. The CDR3 DNA sequence: TGCGCCAGCAGCCAAGGCTTCAGCGGACAAGAGACCCAGTACTTC.